These T cell receptor beta chains were read from a single sample in a study of T cell responses to AZD1222 COVID-19 vaccine. Libraries were prepared by immunoSEQ multiplex PCR; TCRdb keeps only in-frame clonotypes and omits some of them. The table includes 120,000 to 150,000 clones, around 93% detected once. Here the sequenced sample was peripheral blood, taken on day 0 of AZD1222 vaccination. The receptors come from an adult in good health. CDR3s include the opening cysteine and the closing phenylalanine or tryptophan. Fields, in order: J gene, D gene, V gene, clone size, CDR3 protein, CDR3 DNA. D genes are given only for firm matches. Part of the rows lack a size; the others show once, few, many or a class for expanded clones.

J: TRBJ2-3
D: TRBD2
V: TRBV28
size: NA
CDR3: CASSFTMSSGGTDTQYF
DNA: TGTGCCAGCAGTTTCACCATGAGTAGCGGGGGCACAGATACGCAGTATTTT

J: TRBJ2-7
D: TRBD1
V: TRBV4-1
size: NA
CDR3: CASSHPDRAYEQYF
DNA: TGCGCCAGCAGCCACCCGGACAGGGCCTACGAGCAGTACTTC

J: TRBJ2-7
D: NA
V: TRBV29-1
size: NA
CDR3: CSQPAFASYEQYF
DNA: TGCAGCCAACCCGCGTTTGCGTCCTACGAGCAGTACTTC

J: TRBJ1-5
D: NA
V: TRBV19
size: NA
CDR3: CASTSDGLYGPQHF
DNA: TGTGCCAGTACCTCGGACGGATTATATGGGCCCCAGCATTTT

J: TRBJ2-2
D: TRBD2
V: TRBV27
size: NA
CDR3: CASSPSPGGWTGELFF
DNA: TGTGCCAGCAGTCCCTCCCCGGGGGGATGGACCGGGGAGCTGTTTTTT

J: TRBJ2-1
D: NA
V: TRBV7-6
size: NA
CDR3: CASSLTYTANTYNEQFF
DNA: TGTGCCAGCAGCTTAACATACACAGCGAATACCTACAATGAGCAGTTCTTC

J: TRBJ2-2
D: NA
V: TRBV2
size: NA
CDR3: CASTGRMTGELFF
DNA: TGTGCCAGCACGGGACGGATGACCGGGGAGCTGTTTTTT

J: TRBJ2-4
D: TRBD1
V: TRBV6-2/TRBV6-3
size: few
CDR3: CASSSPGQILAKNIQYF
DNA: TGTGCCAGCAGTTCCCCGGGACAGATATTAGCCAAAAACATTCAGTACTTC

J: TRBJ1-1
D: NA
V: TRBV28
size: NA
CDR3: CASNPGVTEAFF
DNA: TGTGCCAGCAACCCGGGCGTAACTGAAGCTTTCTTT

J: TRBJ2-7
D: NA
V: TRBV27
size: NA
CDR3: CASYHGYEQYF
DNA: TGTGCCAGTTATCATGGGTACGAGCAGTACTTC

J: TRBJ2-1
D: NA
V: TRBV19
size: NA
CDR3: CASSIRREQFF
DNA: TGTGCCAGTAGTATCCGGCGAGAGCAGTTCTTC

J: TRBJ2-3
D: NA
V: TRBV28
size: NA
CDR3: CASSLRSPTQYF
DNA: TGTGCCAGCAGTTTAAGGTCCCCTACGCAGTATTTT

J: TRBJ1-1
D: NA
V: TRBV7-9
size: NA
CDR3: CASSLGEGNTEAFF
DNA: TGTGCCAGCAGCTTAGGCGAGGGGAACACTGAAGCTTTCTTT

J: TRBJ1-2
D: TRBD1
V: TRBV5-1
size: NA
CDR3: CASSEGQLSYGYTF
DNA: TGCGCCAGCAGCGAGGGACAGCTCTCCTATGGCTACACCTTC

J: TRBJ2-3
D: TRBD2
V: TRBV18
size: NA
CDR3: CASSPLEWGLAGADTQYF
DNA: TGTGCCAGCTCACCATTAGAGTGGGGGCTAGCGGGAGCTGATACGCAGTATTTT

J: TRBJ2-2
D: TRBD2
V: TRBV24-1
size: NA
CDR3: CATSALAGGVRSGELFF
DNA: TGTGCCACCAGTGCGTTAGCGGGAGGAGTAAGGTCGGGGGAGCTGTTTTTT

J: TRBJ2-7
D: NA
V: TRBV7-2
size: NA
CDR3: CASSFFHGSYEQYF
DNA: TGTGCCAGCAGCTTTTTTCACGGATCCTACGAGCAGTACTTC

J: TRBJ2-2
D: NA
V: TRBV7-6
size: once
CDR3: CASRGLPGAGELFF
DNA: TGTGCCAGCAGGGGACTCCCAGGGGCCGGGGAGCTGTTTTTT

J: TRBJ2-2
D: NA
V: TRBV24-1
size: NA
CDR3: CATSGQDLTGELFF
DNA: TGTGCCACCAGCGGGCAGGATCTCACCGGGGAGCTGTTTTTT

J: TRBJ2-1
D: TRBD2
V: TRBV2
size: NA
CDR3: CASQGLAGVEQFF
DNA: TGTGCCAGCCAGGGACTAGCGGGAGTTGAGCAGTTCTTC

J: TRBJ2-1
D: NA
V: TRBV27
size: NA
CDR3: CASGPEGQTWNEQFF
DNA: TGTGCCAGCGGCCCAGAGGGTCAGACTTGGAATGAGCAGTTCTTC

J: TRBJ2-7
D: TRBD1
V: TRBV2
size: NA
CDR3: CASSGDSMSYF
DNA: TGTGCCAGCAGTGGGGACAGTATGTCGTACTTC

J: TRBJ2-3
D: NA
V: TRBV28
size: NA
CDR3: CASSLNRYTDTQYF
DNA: TGTGCCAGCAGTTTAAACAGATACACAGATACGCAGTATTTT

J: TRBJ1-6
D: NA
V: TRBV7-9
size: NA
CDR3: CASSTGSYNSPLHF
DNA: TGTGCCAGCAGCACGGGCTCCTATAATTCACCCCTCCACTTT

J: TRBJ1-1
D: TRBD1
V: TRBV9
size: NA
CDR3: CASSRGQGRPFF
DNA: TGTGCCAGCAGCCGAGGACAGGGAAGACCTTTCTTT

J: TRBJ2-7
D: NA
V: TRBV28
size: NA
CDR3: CASSIGYEQYF
DNA: TGTGCCAGCAGTATCGGCTACGAGCAGTACTTC

J: TRBJ2-5
D: NA
V: TRBV6-5
size: NA
CDR3: CASSSASRGTQYF
DNA: TGTGCCAGCAGTTCGGCCTCGCGGGGGACCCAGTACTTC

J: TRBJ1-1
D: NA
V: TRBV5-1
size: NA
CDR3: CASSLVPGGTEAFF
DNA: TGCGCCAGCAGCTTGGTGCCTGGGGGGACTGAAGCTTTCTTT

J: TRBJ2-1
D: NA
V: TRBV3-1/TRBV3-2
size: NA
CDR3: CASSQVGVEQFF
DNA: TGTGCCAGCAGCCAAGTGGGGGTCGAGCAGTTCTTC

J: TRBJ2-7
D: NA
V: TRBV4-3
size: NA
CDR3: CASSQDRGTIYEQYF
DNA: TGCGCCAGCAGCCAAGATCGGGGTACAATCTACGAGCAGTACTTC

J: TRBJ1-2
D: NA
V: TRBV27
size: NA
CDR3: CASSYQPDSSGYTF
DNA: TGTGCCAGCAGTTACCAACCGGACAGTTCCGGCTACACCTTC

J: TRBJ2-1
D: TRBD1
V: TRBV7-3
size: NA
CDR3: CASSRTGDYNEQFF
DNA: TGTGCCAGCAGTCGTACAGGGGATTACAATGAGCAGTTCTTC

J: TRBJ2-2
D: TRBD2
V: TRBV4-3
size: NA
CDR3: CASKESGGTGELFF
DNA: TGCGCCAGCAAAGAGTCGGGGGGGACCGGGGAGCTGTTTTTT